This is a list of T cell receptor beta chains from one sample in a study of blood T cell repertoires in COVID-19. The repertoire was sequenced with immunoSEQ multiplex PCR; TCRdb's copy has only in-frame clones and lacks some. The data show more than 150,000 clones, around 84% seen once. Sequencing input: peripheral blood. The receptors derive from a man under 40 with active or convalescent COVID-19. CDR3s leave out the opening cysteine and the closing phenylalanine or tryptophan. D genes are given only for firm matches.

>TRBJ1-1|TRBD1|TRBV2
ASRGQGARTEAF
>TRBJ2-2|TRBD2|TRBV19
ASSEWGGTGELF
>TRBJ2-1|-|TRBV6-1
ASSDRPAGYNEQF
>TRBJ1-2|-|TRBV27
ASSLDGDYGYT
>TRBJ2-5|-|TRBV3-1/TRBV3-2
ASSQIGRVSETQY
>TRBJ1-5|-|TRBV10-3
AIQLYSNQPQH
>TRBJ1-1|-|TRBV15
ATSRDPTTYLGDTEAF
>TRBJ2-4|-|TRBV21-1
ASRRLVTAKNIQY
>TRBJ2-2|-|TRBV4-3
ASSQDKIGTFDTGELF
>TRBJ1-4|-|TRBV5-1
ASSLEGLFNEKLF
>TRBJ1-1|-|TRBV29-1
SVVALNTEAF
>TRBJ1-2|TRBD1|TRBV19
ASSSGQGANYGYT
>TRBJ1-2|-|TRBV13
ASSLAGIGYGYT
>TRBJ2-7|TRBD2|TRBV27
ASRGTSGRSSSYEQY
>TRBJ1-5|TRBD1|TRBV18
ASSSTGGTRQPQH
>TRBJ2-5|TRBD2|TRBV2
ASTNSGQETQY
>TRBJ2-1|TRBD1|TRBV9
ASSVRGGPYNEQF
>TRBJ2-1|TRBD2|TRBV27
ASSGGWHEQF
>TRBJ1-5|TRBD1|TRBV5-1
ASSSTGDSNQPQH
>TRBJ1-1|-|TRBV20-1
SASGTPEAF
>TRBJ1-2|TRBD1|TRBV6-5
ASTLGAGGYGYT
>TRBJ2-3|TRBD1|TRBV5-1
ASSSQGAFTDTQY
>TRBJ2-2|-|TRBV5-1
ASRVGGNTGELF